This T cell receptor (beta chain) stems from a study of CD8 T cells in ankylosing spondylitis. Making the TCR beta libraries involved quantitative 5'-RACE with molecular barcodes. Using its own MiXCR run on the 5' RACE reads, TCRdb lists one record per CDR3 protein. Of approximately 300,000 distinct CDR3 sequences in the sample, roughly 8% were seen once. The CDR3 is 13 amino acids. The junction had 3 bases not matched to a gene; V was cut back by 5 bases and J by 4 bases. Per germline, CDR1 MNHNS and CDR2 SASEGT. This clonotype was found a few times. No antigen is known for it. Study findings and constraints: Blood of patients with ankylosing spondylitis appeared to be characterized by a TCR beta motif of several highly homologous variants. Researchers report that disease-linked clones proved CD8+ and relatively rare in peripheral blood.

The receptor was derived from a male donor with ankylosing spondylitis. Sequenced input: blood, either unsorted or a sorted T cell fraction (not recorded which). The genes are TRBV6-1 and TRBJ2-7; 9 nucleotides match TRBD1. CDR3 nucleotide sequence: TGTGCCAGCAGTACCGGGACAGGGTACGAGCAGTACTTC. This translates into CASSTGTGYEQYF.